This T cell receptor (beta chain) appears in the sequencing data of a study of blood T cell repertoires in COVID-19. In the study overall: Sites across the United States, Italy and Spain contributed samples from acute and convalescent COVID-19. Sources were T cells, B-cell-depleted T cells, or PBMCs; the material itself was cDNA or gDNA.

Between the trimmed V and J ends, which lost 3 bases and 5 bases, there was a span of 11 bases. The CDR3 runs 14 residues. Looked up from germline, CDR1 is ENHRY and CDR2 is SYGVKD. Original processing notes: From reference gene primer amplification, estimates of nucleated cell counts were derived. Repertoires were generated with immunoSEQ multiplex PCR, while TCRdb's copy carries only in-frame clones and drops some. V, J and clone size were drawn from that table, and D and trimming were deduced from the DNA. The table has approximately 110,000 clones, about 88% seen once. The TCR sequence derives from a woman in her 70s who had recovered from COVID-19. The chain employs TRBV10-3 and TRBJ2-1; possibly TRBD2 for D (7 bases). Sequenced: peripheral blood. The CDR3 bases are TGTGCCATCAGTGACGCGGGGGCGAACAATGAGCAGTTCTTC. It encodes CAISDAGANNEQFF.